This TCR beta chain was sequenced during a study of T cell clonotyping in hematopoietic cell transplantation. From germline, CDR1 is MNHEY and CDR2 SVGAGI. The CDR3 length is 16 residues. The V segment lost 2 bases and the J segment 6 bases; nucleotides outside the gene matches: 7. Sequenced by immunoSEQ multiplex PCR; TCRdb stores in-frame clones only, minus some. This table has over 35,000 clones, about 87% appearing once. The source is a middle-aged woman in good health. Some clones in this sample may be carry-over from other donors' samples. Material: peripheral blood mononuclear cells. V usage is TRBV6-5 and J usage is TRBJ1-2; 12 positions agree with TRBD1. The CDR3 region is CASSYPLGQGAHGYTF. CDR3 coding DNA: TGTGCCAGCAGTTACCCGCTGGGACAGGGGGCCCATGGCTACACCTTC.